The 13 T cell receptor beta chains below come from one sample, sequenced in a study of blood T cell repertoires in COVID-19. Data came from immunoSEQ multiplex PCR; TCRdb stores just in-frame clones and leaves some out. The sample comprises 250,000 or so clones, 70% to 90% of which are singletons, and approximately 7% rests with the top ten. The sample consisted of peripheral blood. The receptor source for this set is a woman aged 70-85 years with active or convalescent COVID-19.

The chain employs TRBV7-9 and TRBJ2-1; D perhaps matches TRBD2 (6 bases). The ends were cut back, 1 base at V and 5 bases at J, with 12 bases in the middle. Germline V gene data show CDR1 as SEHNR and CDR2 as FQNEAQ (reference sequence). There are 15 residues in the CDR3. CDR3 nucleotide sequence: TGTGCCAGCAGCTTAGGGGGGAGGAGCGACAATGAGCAGTTCTTC. Its protein product is CASSLGGRSDNEQFF.

This clone was seen only once. The chain recombines TRBV4-3 with TRBJ1-1, with unresolved D. V dropped 4 bases and J dropped 4 bases, with 10 bases sitting between them. Per the germline V gene, CDR1 is LGHNA and CDR2 is YSLEER. The CDR3 consists of 13 residues. DNA of the CDR3: TGCGCCAGCAGCCTTTCGACAAGCACTGAAGCTTTCTTT. It encodes CASSLSTSTEAFF.

This chain connects TRBV5-1 to TRBJ1-2, with 9 nucleotides matching TRBD1. Germline V gives CDR1 SGHRS, CDR2 YFSETQ. The CDR3 has 17 amino acids. V lost 3 bases, J lost 3 bases, and 12 bases stayed unmatched. This CDR3 reads CASSSTTGGTFDYGYTF. DNA for the CDR3: TGCGCCAGCAGCTCCACGACAGGGGGGACTTTTGACTATGGCTACACCTTC.

The gene calls are TRBV6-6 and TRBJ2-2; 7 positions agree with TRBD2. With V trimmed by 8 bases and J by 5 bases, 11 bases remained unmatched. The CDR3 runs to 15 residues. Germline assignment: CDR1 MNHNY and CDR2 SVGAGI (reference sequence). The CDR3 DNA follows: TGTGCCAGCGTCCCGGGGGGACCGCAGACCGGGGAGCTGTTTTTT. Protein sequence: CASVPGGPQTGELFF.

The chain has TRBV7-9 and TRBJ1-5, with D possibly being TRBD1 (6 bases). The CDR3 is made up of 15 amino acids. The V gene lost 4 bases and the J gene lost 2 bases, with 12 bases spanning the gap. The V gene's germline CDR1 is SEHNR and CDR2 FQNEAQ (reference sequence). The chain's CDR3 is CASSSDSEGNQPQHF. CDR3 in DNA: TGTGCCAGCAGCTCGGACAGTGAGGGCAATCAGCCCCAGCATTTT.

The chain combines TRBV20-1 with TRBJ1-2; D possibly corresponds to TRBD1 (6 bases). The V and J ends lost 6 bases and 8 bases respectively, with 10 bases between them. The CDR3 totals 10 residues. Germline V gene lookup returns CDR1 DFQATT and CDR2 SNEGSKA (reference sequence). The CDR3 loop reads CSATTGGYTF. CDR3 in DNA: TGCAGTGCCACGACAGGCGGCTACACCTTC.

This clone was seen only a few times. Here the CDR3 DNA reads TGTGCCAGCAGCGTAGAGGGGTCGCGGAATTCACCCCTCCACTTT. It codes for CASSVEGSRNSPLHF. The chain carries TRBV9 and TRBJ1-6; TRBD1 might be the D (5 bases). This CDR3 comprises 15 residues. V lost 0 bases and J 7 bases, leaving 11 bases between the germline ends. Germline V lookup: CDR1 SGDLS, CDR2 YYNGEE.

This sequence joins TRBV12-5 and TRBJ1-1, with D unresolved. The CDR3 spans 13 residues. CDR1 is LGHNT, CDR2 FRNRAP, per germline. Trimming took off 1 base at V and 4 bases at J, with 7 bases between the two ends. CDR3 sequence reads: CASGLDVATEAFF. The CDR3 DNA follows: TGTGCTAGTGGTTTGGACGTAGCCACTGAAGCTTTCTTT. The complete variable domain, with remaining parts taken from reference TRBV12-5 and TRBJ1-1, reads DARVTQTPRHKVTEMGQEVTMRCQPILGHNTVFWYRQTMMQGLELLAYFRNRAPLDDSGMPKDRFSAEMPDATLATLKIQPSEPRDSAVYFCASGLDVATEAFFGQGTRLTVV.

This chain links TRBV2 with TRBJ1-5; 7 bases map to TRBD1. Germline V gene data show CDR1 as SNHLY and CDR2 as FYNNEI. J lost 3 bases, V lost 4 bases, and 3 bases had no gene match. The CDR3 length is 14 residues. For the CDR3, the DNA is TGTGCCAGCAGTGGGGGACAGATCAATCAGCCCCAGCATTTT. It codes for CASSGGQINQPQHF.

This rearrangement joins TRBV2 to TRBJ2-1; 14 bases are a match to TRBD2. This CDR3 is built from 15 residues. Germline CDR1 and CDR2: SNHLY and FYNNEI. V trimming: 6 bases; J trimming: 6 bases; junction bases outside the gene matches: 4. Here the CDR3 reads CASRPGLAGGNEQFF. As DNA, the CDR3 is TGTGCCAGCAGGCCAGGACTAGCGGGGGGCAATGAGCAGTTCTTC.

The V call is TRBV7-2, the J call TRBJ1-2; maybe TRBD1 (6 bases). The CDR3 extends over 14 amino acids. The V end was cut by 4 bases, the J end by 8 bases, with 17 bases between. Per germline, CDR1 SGHTA and CDR2 FQGNSA. CDR3 nucleotide sequence: TGTGCCAGCAGCTCCCGGGAGGGGGTAGTCGGCTACACCTTC. The encoded protein is CASSSREGVVGYTF.

The genes are TRBV7-2 and TRBJ1-1; D is possibly TRBD1 (6 bases). The CDR3 covers 15 residues. CDR1 SGHTA and CDR2 FQGNSA come from the germline V gene. Trimming removed 1 base at V and 0 bases at J, with 9 bases between. CDR3 region: CASSLVRGLNTEAFF. The CDR3 coding sequence is TGTGCCAGCAGCTTAGTTAGGGGGTTGAACACTGAAGCTTTCTTT.

This CDR3 is CASSPFLGTAKETQYF. The CDR3 DNA sequence: TGTGCCAGCTCACCATTCCTCGGGACTGCCAAAGAGACCCAGTACTTC. The rearrangement links TRBV18 to TRBJ2-5, with D possibly TRBD2 on 6 matching bases. The CDR3 length is 16 residues. Germline values: CDR1 KGHSH, CDR2 LQKENI. Trimming stripped 2 bases from V and 3 bases from J, with 16 bases between.